These 31 T cell receptor beta chains were all obtained from the same sample, sequenced in a study of tumor and adjacent non-tumor tissue in lung cancer. The template was RNA from unsorted bulk tissue. Three rounds of nested PCR, following a modified ARM-PCR protocol, produced the TCRbeta library. TCRdb used MiXCR to reprocess the multiplex PCR reads, holding one entry per CDR3 protein. This table holds about 70,000 distinct CDR3 sequences, about three quarters found once. Sequencing was carried out using lung tumor tissue. Every receptor here comes from a man aged 55 to 70 with non-small cell lung cancer.

The chain couples TRBV11-2 to TRBJ2-3, with D unclear. The CDR3 spans 12 residues. Trimming cost V 5 bases and J 4 bases, with 7 bases left between them. The germline V gene has CDR1 SGHAT and CDR2 FQNNGV. The CDR3 nucleotides are TGTGCCAGCAGCGTGAGCTCAGATACGCAGTATTTT. This codes for CASSVSSDTQYF.

This clonotype was observed a single time. The CDR3 does not close with the conserved phenylalanine or tryptophan, likely indicating a read error. No DNA is shown, since the ends of the CDR3 on it are uncertain; the CDR3 is the one TCRdb lists. This chain uses TRBV20-1 with TRBJ2-1; TRBD2, the table's D call, was not compared with the DNA. Inclusive of both ends, the CDR3 amounts to 14 amino acids. CDR1 DFQATT and CDR2 SNEGSKA come from the germline V gene (reference sequence). CDR3 region: CSARDQRTNYEQLL.

Note on this clonotype: At one end, the junction sequence differs from germline, possibly due to a read error. The rearrangement links TRBV20-1 to TRBJ2-5; D might be TRBD2 (5 bases). This CDR3 is built from 14 residues. Per the germline V gene, CDR1 is DFQATT and CDR2 is SNEGSKA (reference sequence). The DNA of the CDR3 is TGTAGTGCTAGAGCGGAAGTATTTGGAGAGACCCAGTACTTC. Encoded protein: CSARAEVFGETQYF.

This clonotype counts as medium-sized. V gene TRBV29-1 combines with J gene TRBJ1-2, with D hard to call. V was trimmed by 2 bases and J by 0 bases, leaving 10 bases between them. This CDR3 region has 14 residues. Germline V gene data show CDR1 as SQVTM and CDR2 as ANQGSEA. Written as DNA, the CDR3 is TGCAGCGTTGAATCGGCAGAAACTAACTATGGCTACACCTTC. Its protein product is CSVESAETNYGYTF.

On this clonotype itself: A read error may produce the germline difference seen at one junction end. This rearrangement joins TRBV11-2 to TRBJ1-1; D is ambiguous. The germline V gene has CDR1 SGHAT and CDR2 FQNNGV. The CDR3 is 15 amino acids. CDR3 in amino acids: CANSMGSNRDNEAFF. As DNA, the CDR3 is TGTGCCAACAGCATGGGCTCGAACCGGGATAATGAAGCTTTCTTT. Full variable domain (missing parts from reference TRBV11-2 and TRBJ1-1): EAGVAQSPRYKIIEKRQSVAFWCNPISGHATLYWYQQILGQGPKLLIQFQNNGVVDDSQLPKDRFSAERLKGVDSTLKIQPAKLEDSAVYLCANSMGSNRDNEAFFGQGTRLTVV.

The sample holds many counts of this clonotype. The V gene is TRBV6-6, the J gene TRBJ1-2; 10 bases are shared with TRBD1. The CDR3 loop spans 14 amino acids. CDR1 and CDR2 from the germline V gene are MNHNY and SVGAGI (reference sequence). V shed 5 bases and J 2 bases; nucleotides not matched to a gene: 2. The CDR3 spells CASSKGQGNYGYTF. The CDR3 region has the DNA TGTGCCAGCAGTAAGGGACAGGGGAACTATGGCTACACCTTC.

The chain couples TRBV6-5 to TRBJ1-2; D uncertain. This CDR3 has 14 amino acids. Germline CDR1 is MNHEY and CDR2 is SVGAGI. The CDR3 loop is CTNSYTIGDYGYTF. The CDR3 DNA reads as TGTACCAATAGTTACACGATTGGGGACTATGGCTACACCTTC.

This clonotype was counted between two and nine times. Since the CDR3 does not end with the conserved phenylalanine or tryptophan, this likely comes from a read error. It is unclear where the CDR3 begins or ends on the DNA, so no DNA is shown, and the CDR3 is as TCRdb lists it. The chain's CDR3 is CASSLLAGYEQYL. This chain links TRBV5-1 with TRBJ2-7; the listed D gene, TRBD2, was not tested against the DNA. The CDR3 numbers 13 amino acids, ends counted. Germline CDR1 reads SGHRS; CDR2 reads YFSETQ.

Of note for this clonotype: Germline is not matched at one junction end, which may reflect a read error. The rearrangement joins TRBV28 to TRBJ2-7; D ambiguous. The V gene's germline CDR1 is MDHEN and CDR2 SYDVKM. CDR3 length: 12 residues. The CDR3 protein is CASSLLQYGQYF. CDR3 bases: TGTGCCAGCAGTTTACTTCAATACGGGCAGTACTTC.

V and J are TRBV28 and TRBJ1-1, with 11 bases that match TRBD1. CDR1 is MDHEN, CDR2 SYDVKM, per germline. J lost 3 bases, V lost 6 bases, and 21 bases had no gene match. CDR3 length: 20 amino acids. As DNA, the CDR3 is TGTGCCAGCAGCCCAAGGGACGTAGGACAGGGGGCATTGCTTGACACTGAAGCTTTCTTT. Protein: CASSPRDVGQGALLDTEAFF. Full variable domain (rest looked up from reference TRBV28 and TRBJ1-1): DVKVTQSSRYLVKRTGEKVFLECVQDMDHENMFWYRQDPGLGLRLIYFSYDVKMKEKGDIPEGYSVSREKKERFSLILESASTNQTSMYLCASSPRDVGQGALLDTEAFFGQGTRLTVV.

V usage is TRBV20-1 and J usage is TRBJ2-7; D might be TRBD1 (5 bases). Germline assignment: CDR1 DFQATT and CDR2 SNEGSKA (reference sequence). The CDR3 runs 16 residues. V was cut by 4 bases and J by 5 bases, with 24 bases left in between. CDR3 in DNA: TGCAGTGCTATCCCGCTCTGGGATAGGGGTTGGGACGAGCAGTACTTC. This codes for CSAIPLWDRGWDEQYF.

In regard to this clonotype: The conserved phenylalanine or tryptophan normally closing the CDR3 is absent here, so this likely arose from a read error. The chain combines TRBV12-3 or TRBV12-4 with TRBJ2-1; D is possibly TRBD1 or TRBD2 (5 bases each). The CDR3 spans 15 residues. This chain's CDR3 is CACSFPQRDHNEQFS. DNA for the CDR3: TGTGCCTGCAGTTTCCCTCAACGGGACCACAATGAGCAGTTCTCC.

Comment on this clonotype: A much larger clone lies one base from this, so it may be a read error. The J gene is TRBJ2-4, the V gene TRBV28, with 10 bases aligning to TRBD1. The CDR3 covers 19 residues. Germline lookup yields CDR1 MDHEN and CDR2 SYDVKM. J gave up 3 bases and V 6 bases, and 17 bases lay outside the gene matches. The CDR3 DNA sequence: TGTGCCAGCAGGCCACCGACAGGGGGCTCCAGCGCAATCAAAAACATTCAGTACTTC. Translated, it gives CASRPPTGGSSAIKNIQYF.

With respect to this clonotype: It may be a read error: a sequence one base away is much more abundant. The chain is built from TRBV30 and TRBJ2-1; D possibly corresponds to TRBD2 (6 bases). The CDR3 length is 13 residues. V lost 3 bases to trimming and J lost 8 bases, with 14 bases between them. In germline, CDR1 is GTSNPN, CDR2 SVGIG (reference sequence). This chain's CDR3 is CAWRREEYDEQFF. The CDR3, as DNA: TGTGCCTGGAGGAGGGAGGAATACGATGAGCAGTTCTTC.

Details on this clonotype: Likely a read error: the CDR3 ends without its conserved phenylalanine or tryptophan. This chain uses TRBV6-5 with TRBJ2-7; no reliable D call. This CDR3 is built from 14 residues. Per germline, CDR1 MNHEY and CDR2 SVGAGI. The CDR3 protein is CVSSYERSSYEQYY. The CDR3 DNA reads as TGTGTCAGCAGTTACGAACGGAGCTCCTACGAGCAGTACTAC.

On this clonotype: The germline gene is not matched at one end of the junction; a read error may be the cause. The chain joins TRBV6-1 to TRBJ2-7; 10 nucleotides match TRBD2. This CDR3 has 13 residues. The germline gives CDR1 MNHNS, CDR2 SASEGT. The CDR3 coding sequence is TGTGCCAGCAAATTAGCGGGGGGATACGAACAGTACTTC. This encodes CASKLAGGYEQYF.

As for this clonotype: The junction differs from germline at one of its ends, possibly a read error. CDR3 sequence: CASSFITDTHYF. CDR3 DNA: TGTGCCAGCAGTTTCATCACAGATACGCACTATTTT. The J gene is TRBJ2-3, the V gene TRBV12-3 or TRBV12-4; D is ambiguous. The CDR3 extends over 12 amino acids.

This clonotype was counted only a few times. The junction does not match germline at one end; this may be a read error. The chain links TRBV6-2 or TRBV6-3 to TRBJ2-7; tentatively, D is TRBD1 (6 bases). The CDR3 runs to 14 residues. Germline CDR1 is MNHEY and CDR2 is SVGEGT. CDR3 DNA: TGTGCCAGCAGAGGGCCGGGACATGGCCACGAACAGTACTTC. Protein product: CASRGPGHGHEQYF.

A note on this clonotype: One junction end disagrees with the germline gene, perhaps due to a read error. This chain connects TRBV5-4 to TRBJ2-3, with a tentative D call TRBD2 (6 bases). Germline V CDR1 and CDR2: SGHNT, YYREEE (reference sequence). The CDR3 contains 16 residues. The CDR3 loop is CASTPIKQEPGDTQYF. The CDR3 DNA sequence: TGTGCCAGCACCCCTATCAAGCAGGAGCCGGGAGATACGCAATATTTT.

Of note for this clonotype: Possible read error: a much larger clone is one base away. It is likely a read error, because the conserved phenylalanine at the end of the CDR3 is missing. The rearrangement uses TRBV7-9 and TRBJ2-3, with D unclear. V lost 10 bases to trimming and J lost 2 bases, with 13 bases between them. CDR1 and CDR2 (germline): SEHNR, FQNEAQ (reference sequence). The CDR3 runs to 13 residues. Here the CDR3 reads CATLGGFTDTQYL. In DNA form, the CDR3 reads TGTGCCACCTTGGGCGGATTCACAGATACGCAGTATTTA.

This clonotype has more than one count but fewer than ten. Compared with germline, one end of the junction differs, possibly owing to a read error. V usage is TRBV9 and J usage is TRBJ2-2, with TRBD2 matching over 14 bases. Germline V CDR1 and CDR2: SGDLS, YYNGEE. The CDR3 contains 16 residues. CDR3 amino acids: CAGTRGTSGGTGELFF. DNA for the CDR3: TGTGCGGGTACTAGGGGGACTAGCGGGGGCACCGGGGAGTTGTTTTTT.

As to this clonotype: This sequence may be a read error, since a much larger clone differs from it by one base. This chain uses TRBV30 with TRBJ2-3; tentatively, D is TRBD2 (5 bases). Looked up from germline, CDR1 is GTSNPN and CDR2 is SVGIG (reference sequence). The CDR3 loop spans 15 amino acids. V was shortened by 0 bases and J by 4 bases, with 14 bases between the two germline ends. The chain's CDR3 is CAWSVPAPSSDTQYF. CDR3 DNA sequence: TGTGCCTGGAGTGTTCCGGCCCCTAGCTCAGATACGCAGTATTTT.

A remark on this clonotype: At one end, the junction sequence differs from germline, possibly due to a read error. The chain couples TRBV29-1 to TRBJ1-1; D unclear. The CDR3 is 12 residues long. CDR1 is SQVTM and CDR2 is ANQGSEA in the germline V gene. DNA of the CDR3: TGCCGCGTTGTGTCAAAGAAAACTGAAGATTTCTTT. Its translation is CRVVSKKTEDFF.

A remark on this clonotype: One end of the junction varies from germline; a read error may be responsible. This chain links TRBV20-1 with TRBJ1-1; maybe TRBD1 (6 bases). Germline V CDR1 and CDR2: DFQATT, SNEGSKA (reference sequence). This CDR3 spans 12 amino acids. The CDR3 spells CSKQGCVTEAFF. For the CDR3, the DNA is TGCAGTAAACAGGGTTGTGTCACTGAGGCTTTCTTT.

This clonotype was seen only a few times. J is TRBJ2-2 and V is TRBV29-1; D is tentatively TRBD1 or TRBD2 (6 bases each). The CDR3 spans 13 residues. The V end lost 7 bases, the J end lost 9 bases, and 18 bases lay between the germline ends. The germline gives CDR1 SQVTM, CDR2 ANQGSEA. CDR3: CSAEGDNTRELFF. The CDR3 DNA follows: TGCAGCGCGGAGGGGGATAACACTAGGGAGCTGTTTTTT.

Worth noting for this clonotype: Here the CDR3 omits its conserved ending phenylalanine or tryptophan, so a read error is the likely source. The chain joins TRBV12-3 or TRBV12-4 to TRBJ2-7; D possibly corresponds to TRBD1 (7 bases). The CDR3 extends over 16 amino acids. CDR3: CASSSWQQGGSNEQYS. CDR3 bases: TGTGCCAGCAGTTCCTGGCAGCAGGGGGGCTCCAACGAGCAGTACTCC.

A remark on this clonotype: An end of the junction differs from the germline gene, which may be a read error. This chain joins TRBV7-8 and TRBJ2-2; no definite D call. The CDR3 contains 15 residues. The germline gives CDR1 SGHVS, CDR2 FQNEAQ. CDR3: CANSLGRTNTGELFF. DNA for the CDR3: TGTGCCAACAGCTTAGGAAGAACGAACACCGGGGAGCTGTTTTTT.

To note about this clonotype: The junction and the germline gene differ at one end; a read error may be behind it. The V gene is TRBV10-2, the J gene TRBJ2-7, with D possibly TRBD2 on 5 matching bases. Germline lookup yields CDR1 WSHSY and CDR2 SAAADI. The CDR3 consists of 14 residues. CDR3: CVSGESPGYYEQYF. In DNA, the CDR3 is TGTGTCAGCGGTGAGTCGCCGGGATACTACGAGCAGTACTTC.

V gene TRBV29-1 combines with J gene TRBJ1-1, with 8 positions matching TRBD1. The CDR3 spans 14 residues. Germline V gene data show CDR1 as SQVTM and CDR2 as ANQGSEA. Germline trimming cut 8 bases from V and 4 bases from J; bases unmatched to any gene: 12. The CDR3 nucleotides are TGCAGCATTAGCGGTACGGGGACAGGCACTGAAGCTTTCTTT. Protein product: CSISGTGTGTEAFF.

Notes on this clonotype: The junction departs from germline at one end; a sequencing error may be responsible. This chain joins TRBV29-1 and TRBJ2-1; perhaps TRBD1 as D (6 bases). Germline loops: CDR1 SQVTM, CDR2 ANQGSEA. This CDR3 contains 14 residues. CDR3 loop: CGVRDKSSYNEQLF. Here the CDR3 DNA reads TGCGGCGTAAGGGACAAGAGCTCCTACAATGAGCAGTTATTC.

Details on this clonotype: Possible read error: a much larger clone is one base away. V and J are TRBV2 and TRBJ2-7; a possible D gene is TRBD2 (5 bases). The ends were cut back, 8 bases at V and 7 bases at J, with 12 bases in the middle. The CDR3 is made up of 11 amino acids. CDR1 and CDR2 (germline): SNHLY, FYNNEI. CDR3: CASGRNWEQYF. CDR3 coding DNA: TGTGCCAGCGGGAGAAACTGGGAGCAGTACTTC.